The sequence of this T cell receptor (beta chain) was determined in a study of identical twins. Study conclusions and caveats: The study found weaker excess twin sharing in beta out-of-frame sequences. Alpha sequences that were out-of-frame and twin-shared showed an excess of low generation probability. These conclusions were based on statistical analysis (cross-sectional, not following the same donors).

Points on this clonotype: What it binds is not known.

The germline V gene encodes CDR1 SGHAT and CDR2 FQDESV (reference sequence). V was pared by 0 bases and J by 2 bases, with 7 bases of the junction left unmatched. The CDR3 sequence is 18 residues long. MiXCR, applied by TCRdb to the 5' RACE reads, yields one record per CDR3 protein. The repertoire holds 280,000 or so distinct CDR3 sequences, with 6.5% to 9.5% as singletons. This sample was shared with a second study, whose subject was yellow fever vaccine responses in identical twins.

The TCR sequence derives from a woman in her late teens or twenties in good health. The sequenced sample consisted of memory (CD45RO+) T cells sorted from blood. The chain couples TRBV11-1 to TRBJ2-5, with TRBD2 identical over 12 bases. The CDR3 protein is CASSLAPGLAGPQETQYF. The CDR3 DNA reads TGTGCCAGCAGCTTAGCGCCTGGACTAGCGGGGCCGCAAGAGACCCAGTACTTC.